This T cell receptor beta chain emerged from a study of control samples from healthy donors and cancer patients. With 5 bases removed from V and 4 bases from J, the gap between germline ends came to 14 bases. The CDR3 contains 14 residues. CDR1 is SGHTA and CDR2 is FQGNSA in the germline V gene. Clones were sequenced by immunoSEQ multiplex PCR, and TCRdb holds only the in-frame ones, with some missing. Among fewer than 200,000 clones listed, less than 95% were seen once. The clonotype was recovered from a man aged 60-69 years with colorectal cancer. Sequenced material: PBMCs. The chain joins TRBV7-2 to TRBJ2-5; D is perhaps TRBD1 (6 bases). The CDR3 reads CASSPNRVAETQYF. CDR3 sequence (DNA): TGTGCCAGCAGCCCTAACAGGGTCGCAGAGACCCAGTACTTC.